A selection of T cell receptor beta chains follows, all from one sample in a study of STAT5B mutations in CD4+ large granular lymphocyte leukemia. Only in-frame clones appear in the TCRdb table, and some are missing; sequencing was by immunoSEQ multiplex PCR. This table holds about 35,000 clones, over 60% found once. The sample taken for sequencing was CD4+ T cells from blood buffy coats. All receptors derive from a human donor in good health. Each CDR3 is given with its conserved first and last residue. Each record gives: V gene, D gene, clone size, J gene, CDR3 protein, CDR3 DNA. The D gene is left open where the match is weak. Where a row states a size, it is once, few, many or the class of an expanded clone; other rows omit it.

v_call: TRBV6-5
d_call: TRBD1
clone_size: .
j_call: TRBJ1-1
cdr3_aa: CASSSGTGGLRTEAFF
cdr3_nt: TGTGCCAGCAGTTCCGGGACAGGGGGCTTGCGCACTGAAGCTTTCTTT

v_call: TRBV30
d_call: .
clone_size: .
j_call: TRBJ1-5
cdr3_aa: CAWSVGGRIGNQPQHF
cdr3_nt: TGTGCCTGGAGTGTAGGGGGGCGCATTGGGAATCAGCCCCAGCATTTT

v_call: TRBV19
d_call: .
clone_size: .
j_call: TRBJ1-5
cdr3_aa: CASSIDGISQHF
cdr3_nt: TGTGCCAGTAGTATAGATGGGATAAGCCAGCATTTT

v_call: TRBV25-1
d_call: .
clone_size: .
j_call: TRBJ2-7
cdr3_aa: CASSELSSGAGPEKEQYF
cdr3_nt: TGTGCCAGCAGTGAATTAAGCTCTGGGGCAGGGCCCGAGAAGGAGCAGTACTTC

v_call: TRBV12-5
d_call: .
clone_size: .
j_call: TRBJ1-1
cdr3_aa: CASGSRLGAEAFF
cdr3_nt: TGTGCTAGTGGTTCCCGACTGGGGGCCGAAGCTTTCTTT

v_call: TRBV10-3
d_call: .
clone_size: .
j_call: TRBJ2-7
cdr3_aa: CARSGHPSSYEQYF
cdr3_nt: TGTGCCAGAAGCGGGCACCCTAGTTCCTACGAGCAGTACTTC

v_call: TRBV13
d_call: .
clone_size: .
j_call: TRBJ2-7
cdr3_aa: CASSLGGRDHEQYF
cdr3_nt: TGTGCCAGCAGCTTAGGTGGCAGGGACCACGAGCAGTACTTC

v_call: TRBV29-1
d_call: TRBD1
clone_size: few
j_call: TRBJ1-1
cdr3_aa: CSAFRGLNTEAFF
cdr3_nt: TGCAGCGCTTTCAGGGGGTTGAACACTGAAGCTTTCTTT

v_call: TRBV5-1
d_call: .
clone_size: once
j_call: TRBJ2-1
cdr3_aa: CASSLAGSYNEQFF
cdr3_nt: TGCGCCAGCAGCTTGGCCGGATCATACAATGAGCAGTTCTTC

v_call: TRBV5-4
d_call: .
clone_size: .
j_call: TRBJ1-2
cdr3_aa: CASSLTGLYGYTF
cdr3_nt: TGTGCCAGCAGCTTGACAGGGCTCTATGGCTACACCTTC

v_call: TRBV15
d_call: TRBD2
clone_size: .
j_call: TRBJ2-1
cdr3_aa: CATSREMTSGDVEQFF
cdr3_nt: TGTGCCACCAGCAGAGAAATGACTAGCGGGGACGTTGAGCAGTTCTTC

v_call: TRBV19
d_call: .
clone_size: .
j_call: TRBJ2-7
cdr3_aa: CASSSSRGSYEQYF
cdr3_nt: TGTGCCAGTAGTTCCTCCCGGGGCTCCTACGAGCAGTACTTC

v_call: TRBV5-6
d_call: .
clone_size: .
j_call: TRBJ2-7
cdr3_aa: CASSLNVGNYEQYF
cdr3_nt: TGTGCCAGCAGCTTGAACGTGGGGAACTACGAGCAGTACTTC

v_call: TRBV5-1
d_call: TRBD2
clone_size: .
j_call: TRBJ2-2
cdr3_aa: CASSSSGGAKTGELFF
cdr3_nt: TGCGCCAGCAGCTCTAGCGGGGGGGCCAAGACCGGGGAGCTGTTTTTT

v_call: TRBV7-9
d_call: .
clone_size: .
j_call: TRBJ1-2
cdr3_aa: CASSPHLVKDGYGYTF
cdr3_nt: TGTGCCAGCAGCCCACATTTGGTTAAAGACGGCTATGGCTACACCTTC

v_call: TRBV7-8
d_call: TRBD1
clone_size: .
j_call: TRBJ1-5
cdr3_aa: CASSWGQGLVQPQHF
cdr3_nt: TGTGCCAGCAGCTGGGGACAGGGGCTAGTCCAGCCCCAGCATTTT

v_call: TRBV19
d_call: .
clone_size: .
j_call: TRBJ1-5
cdr3_aa: CASSISPAPNQPQHF
cdr3_nt: TGTGCCAGTAGTATATCTCCCGCTCCTAATCAGCCCCAGCATTTT

v_call: TRBV2
d_call: .
clone_size: .
j_call: TRBJ2-6
cdr3_aa: CASREGSGANVLTF
cdr3_nt: TGTGCCAGCAGAGAGGGATCTGGGGCCAACGTCCTGACTTTC

v_call: TRBV5-1
d_call: TRBD1
clone_size: .
j_call: TRBJ2-2
cdr3_aa: CASSPGTGNTGELFF
cdr3_nt: TGCGCCAGCAGCCCGGGGACAGGGAACACCGGGGAGCTGTTTTTT

v_call: TRBV23-1
d_call: TRBD1
clone_size: .
j_call: TRBJ1-5
cdr3_aa: CASSQSKRQGDSNQPQHF
cdr3_nt: TGCGCCAGCAGTCAGTCAAAGCGACAGGGGGATAGCAATCAGCCCCAGCATTTT

v_call: TRBV19
d_call: .
clone_size: .
j_call: TRBJ2-1
cdr3_aa: CASSSRQVLRLFF
cdr3_nt: TGTGCCAGTAGTAGTCGACAGGTACTTCGCCTGTTCTTC

v_call: TRBV18
d_call: .
clone_size: few
j_call: TRBJ2-7
cdr3_aa: CASSPGQPYEQYF
cdr3_nt: TGTGCCAGCTCACCCGGACAGCCCTACGAGCAGTACTTC

v_call: TRBV6-1
d_call: .
clone_size: once
j_call: TRBJ1-3
cdr3_aa: CASRPGFANTIYF
cdr3_nt: TGTGCCAGCAGGCCGGGCTTTGCGAACACCATATATTTT

v_call: TRBV30
d_call: TRBD2
clone_size: .
j_call: TRBJ2-1
cdr3_aa: CAWTSGSGNFHEQFF
cdr3_nt: TGTGCCTGGACCTCTGGGAGCGGGAATTTCCATGAGCAGTTCTTC

v_call: TRBV29-1
d_call: .
clone_size: .
j_call: TRBJ1-1
cdr3_aa: CSVWDRNTEAFF
cdr3_nt: TGCAGCGTGTGGGACCGAAACACTGAAGCTTTCTTT

v_call: TRBV29-1
d_call: .
clone_size: .
j_call: TRBJ2-5
cdr3_aa: CSVLGRRGETQYF
cdr3_nt: TGCAGCGTTCTGGGGAGGCGAGGGGAGACCCAGTACTTC

v_call: TRBV9
d_call: .
clone_size: .
j_call: TRBJ2-3
cdr3_aa: CASSARDFTDTQYF
cdr3_nt: TGTGCCAGCAGCGCCCGGGACTTCACAGATACGCAGTATTTT

v_call: TRBV5-4
d_call: .
clone_size: .
j_call: TRBJ2-5
cdr3_aa: CASSLEGGETQYF
cdr3_nt: TGTGCCAGCAGCTTGGAGGGGGGAGAGACCCAGTACTTC

v_call: TRBV6-1
d_call: .
clone_size: .
j_call: TRBJ2-1
cdr3_aa: CASSNFKGGGNEQFF
cdr3_nt: TGTGCCAGCAGTAATTTTAAGGGAGGAGGGAATGAGCAGTTCTTC

v_call: TRBV6-1
d_call: TRBD1
clone_size: .
j_call: TRBJ1-2
cdr3_aa: CASSVPDRGQVYGYTF
cdr3_nt: TGTGCCAGCAGTGTCCCTGACAGGGGGCAAGTCTATGGCTACACCTTC

v_call: TRBV10-2
d_call: .
clone_size: once
j_call: TRBJ1-1
cdr3_aa: CASSTGIPFSYTEAFF
cdr3_nt: TGCGCCAGCAGCACAGGGATCCCCTTTTCTTACACTGAAGCTTTCTTT

v_call: TRBV27
d_call: .
clone_size: .
j_call: TRBJ1-1
cdr3_aa: CASSLAAPGTEAFF
cdr3_nt: TGTGCCAGCAGTTTGGCAGCCCCGGGGACTGAAGCTTTCTTT

v_call: TRBV10-3
d_call: .
clone_size: .
j_call: TRBJ2-7
cdr3_aa: CAISGEAYEQYF
cdr3_nt: TGTGCCATCAGTGGGGAAGCCTACGAGCAGTACTTC

v_call: TRBV18
d_call: .
clone_size: .
j_call: TRBJ1-4
cdr3_aa: CASSPEGLREKLFF
cdr3_nt: TGTGCCAGCTCACCAGAGGGGCTGAGGGAAAAACTGTTTTTT

v_call: TRBV5-4
d_call: TRBD2
clone_size: .
j_call: TRBJ2-3
cdr3_aa: CASSLSGGRDTQYF
cdr3_nt: TGTGCCAGCAGCTTGAGCGGGGGCCGGGATACGCAGTATTTT

v_call: TRBV15
d_call: .
clone_size: .
j_call: TRBJ1-1
cdr3_aa: CATSRDPLTEAFF
cdr3_nt: TGTGCCACCAGCAGAGACCCACTTACTGAAGCTTTCTTT

v_call: TRBV29-1
d_call: TRBD1
clone_size: .
j_call: TRBJ2-5
cdr3_aa: CSVLGTGQETQYF
cdr3_nt: TGCAGCGTACTCGGGACAGGCCAAGAGACCCAGTACTTC

v_call: TRBV10-1
d_call: .
clone_size: .
j_call: TRBJ2-4
cdr3_aa: CASSEWGAKNIQYF
cdr3_nt: TGCGCCAGCAGTGAATGGGGGGCCAAAAACATTCAGTACTTC

v_call: TRBV27
d_call: .
clone_size: .
j_call: TRBJ2-1
cdr3_aa: CASSAYNEQFF
cdr3_nt: TGTGCCAGCAGTGCCTACAATGAGCAGTTCTTC

v_call: TRBV30
d_call: TRBD1
clone_size: .
j_call: TRBJ2-3
cdr3_aa: CAWGTGGATDTQYF
cdr3_nt: TGTGCCTGGGGCACAGGGGGAGCGACAGATACGCAGTATTTT

v_call: TRBV5-4
d_call: .
clone_size: .
j_call: TRBJ1-1
cdr3_aa: CASSRKREDTEAFF
cdr3_nt: TGTGCCAGCAGCAGGAAGAGGGAGGACACTGAAGCTTTCTTT

v_call: TRBV6-5
d_call: .
clone_size: .
j_call: TRBJ1-1
cdr3_aa: CASSYSGGNTEAFF
cdr3_nt: TGTGCCAGCAGTTACTCGGGCGGGAACACTGAAGCTTTCTTT

v_call: TRBV27
d_call: .
clone_size: .
j_call: TRBJ2-2
cdr3_aa: CASSLSLQIYTGELFF
cdr3_nt: TGTGCCAGCAGTTTATCCCTACAAATTTACACCGGGGAGCTGTTTTTT

v_call: TRBV6-1
d_call: .
clone_size: .
j_call: TRBJ2-7
cdr3_aa: CASSWSSTYEQYF
cdr3_nt: TGTGCCAGCAGTTGGAGCAGCACCTACGAGCAGTACTTC

v_call: TRBV7-2
d_call: .
clone_size: .
j_call: TRBJ2-1
cdr3_aa: CASGVVPPNEQFF
cdr3_nt: TGTGCCAGCGGGGTCGTCCCCCCCAATGAGCAGTTCTTC

v_call: TRBV5-4
d_call: .
clone_size: .
j_call: TRBJ2-7
cdr3_aa: CASSLGLDTYEQYF
cdr3_nt: TGTGCCAGCAGCTTGGGACTGGATACCTACGAGCAGTACTTC

v_call: TRBV19
d_call: .
clone_size: .
j_call: TRBJ1-5
cdr3_aa: CASSIVGTGDSNQPQHF
cdr3_nt: TGTGCCAGTAGTATAGTCGGGACCGGCGATAGCAATCAGCCCCAGCATTTT

v_call: TRBV7-2
d_call: TRBD2
clone_size: once
j_call: TRBJ2-5
cdr3_aa: CASSSSGGPTETQYF
cdr3_nt: TGTGCCAGCAGCTCTAGCGGGGGGCCTACAGAGACCCAGTACTTC